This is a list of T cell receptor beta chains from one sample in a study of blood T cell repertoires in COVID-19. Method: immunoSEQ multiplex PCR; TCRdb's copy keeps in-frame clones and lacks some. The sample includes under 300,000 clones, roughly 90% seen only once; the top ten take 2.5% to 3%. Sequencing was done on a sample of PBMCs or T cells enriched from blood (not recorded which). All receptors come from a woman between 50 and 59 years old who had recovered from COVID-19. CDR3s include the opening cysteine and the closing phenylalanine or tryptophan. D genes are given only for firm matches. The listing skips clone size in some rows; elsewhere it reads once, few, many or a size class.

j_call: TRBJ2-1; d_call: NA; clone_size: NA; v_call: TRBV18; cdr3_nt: TGTGCCAGCTCACCTCCCTACACGGGGTACAATGAGCAGTTCTTC; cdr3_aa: CASSPPYTGYNEQFF
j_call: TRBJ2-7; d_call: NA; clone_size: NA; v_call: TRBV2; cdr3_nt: TGTGCCAGCAGTGAAGGGACGGGGGCCTACGAGCAGTACTTC; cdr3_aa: CASSEGTGAYEQYF
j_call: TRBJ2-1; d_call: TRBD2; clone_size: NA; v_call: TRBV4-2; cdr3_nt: TGTGCCAGCAGCCAAAACCCCGGGCAGGGAGGGGCGAATGAGCAGTTCTTC; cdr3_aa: CASSQNPGQGGANEQFF
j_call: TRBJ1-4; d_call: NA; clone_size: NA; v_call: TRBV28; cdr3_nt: TGTGCCAGCAGTGTGCCTGGTCGTAAGCCAACTAATGAAAAACTGTTTTTT; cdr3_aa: CASSVPGRKPTNEKLFF
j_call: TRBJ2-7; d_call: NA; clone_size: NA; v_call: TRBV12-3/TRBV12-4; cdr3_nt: TGTGCCAGCAGCCTTGGAGTGGGCTACGAGCAGTACTTC; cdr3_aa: CASSLGVGYEQYF
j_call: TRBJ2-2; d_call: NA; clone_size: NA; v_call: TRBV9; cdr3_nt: TGTGCCAGCAGCGTCAGGACTAACAGGGGCACCGGGGAGCTGTTTTTT; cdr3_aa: CASSVRTNRGTGELFF
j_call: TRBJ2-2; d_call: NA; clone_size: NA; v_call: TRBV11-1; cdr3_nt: TGTGCCAGCAGCTATCGCGCGAACACCGGGGAGCTGTTTTTT; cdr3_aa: CASSYRANTGELFF
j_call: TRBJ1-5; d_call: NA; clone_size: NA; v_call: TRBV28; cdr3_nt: TGTGCCAGCAGTTTCCGGGGAGTCAATCAGCCCCAGCATTTT; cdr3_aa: CASSFRGVNQPQHF
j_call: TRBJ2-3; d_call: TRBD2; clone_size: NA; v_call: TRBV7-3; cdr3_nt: TGTGCCAGCAGCCTCGGACTAGCGGGAGTTGATACGCAGTATTTT; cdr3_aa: CASSLGLAGVDTQYF
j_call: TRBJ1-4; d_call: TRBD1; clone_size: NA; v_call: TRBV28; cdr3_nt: TGTGCCAGCAGTCCACAGGACAGGAATGAAAAACTGTTTTTT; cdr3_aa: CASSPQDRNEKLFF
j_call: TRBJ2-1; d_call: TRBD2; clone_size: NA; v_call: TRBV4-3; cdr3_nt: TGCGCCAGCAGCCAAGAGACTAGCGGATACAATGAGCAGTTCTTC; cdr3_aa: CASSQETSGYNEQFF
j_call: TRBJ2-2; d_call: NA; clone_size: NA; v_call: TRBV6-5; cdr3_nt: TGTGCCAGCAGGGAGGAGTATTTCGGGGAGCTGTTTTTT; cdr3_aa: CASREEYFGELFF
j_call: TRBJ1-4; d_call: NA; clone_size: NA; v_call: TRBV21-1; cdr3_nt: TGTGCCAGCAGCAAACGGTACAGACCCAAGGTGGCTAATGAAAAACTGTTTTTT; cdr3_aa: CASSKRYRPKVANEKLFF
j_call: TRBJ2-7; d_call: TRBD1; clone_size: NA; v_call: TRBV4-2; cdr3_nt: TGTGCCAGCAGCCTACCGGGACAGGGATACGAGCAGTACTTC; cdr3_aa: CASSLPGQGYEQYF
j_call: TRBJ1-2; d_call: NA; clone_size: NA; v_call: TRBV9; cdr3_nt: TGTGCCAGCAGCGGGGTCGGCGGACTCGGCTACACCTTC; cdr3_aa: CASSGVGGLGYTF
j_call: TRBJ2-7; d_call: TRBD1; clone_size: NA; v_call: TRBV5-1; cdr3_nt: TGCGCCAGCAGCCGGGACAGGGGCGAGCAGTACTTC; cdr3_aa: CASSRDRGEQYF
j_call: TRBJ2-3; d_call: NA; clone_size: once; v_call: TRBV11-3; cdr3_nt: TGTGCCAGCAGCGTGCTAGCGGATACGCAGTATTTT; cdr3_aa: CASSVLADTQYF
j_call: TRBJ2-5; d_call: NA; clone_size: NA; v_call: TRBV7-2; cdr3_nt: TGTGCCAGCAGCTTCGCAGGGAACCAAGAGACCCAGTACTTC; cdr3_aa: CASSFAGNQETQYF
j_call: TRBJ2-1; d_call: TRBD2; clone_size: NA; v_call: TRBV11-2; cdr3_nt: TGTGCCAGCAGCTCCTATAGCGGGAGGGCCGGTAATGAGCAGTTCTTC; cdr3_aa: CASSSYSGRAGNEQFF
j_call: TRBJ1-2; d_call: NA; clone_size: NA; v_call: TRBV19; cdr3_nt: TGTGCCAGTAGTATAGATCACCGGAGCGCCGGCTACACCTTC; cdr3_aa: CASSIDHRSAGYTF
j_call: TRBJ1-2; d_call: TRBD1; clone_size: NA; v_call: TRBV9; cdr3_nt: TGTGCCAGCAGCGGAGACAGGGGTTGGCATGGCTACACCTTC; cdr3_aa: CASSGDRGWHGYTF
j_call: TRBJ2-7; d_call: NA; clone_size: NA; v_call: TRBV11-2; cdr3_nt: TGTGCCAGCAGCTTAGTACAGGGATCCTACGAGCAGTACTTC; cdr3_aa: CASSLVQGSYEQYF
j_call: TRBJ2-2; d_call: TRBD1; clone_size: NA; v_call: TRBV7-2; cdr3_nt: TGTGCCAGCAGCTTGGATAGGGGGCGGGCCGGGGAGCTGTTTTTT; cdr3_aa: CASSLDRGRAGELFF
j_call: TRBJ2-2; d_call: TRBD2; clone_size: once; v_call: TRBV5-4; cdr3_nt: TGTGCCAGCAGTTCCCCCGGGACTACGATGGGGGAGCTGTTTTTT; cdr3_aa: CASSSPGTTMGELFF
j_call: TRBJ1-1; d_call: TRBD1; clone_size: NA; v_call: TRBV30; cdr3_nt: TGTGCCTGGGAACATACGGCAGGGGGAAACACTGAAGCTTTCTTT; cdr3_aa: CAWEHTAGGNTEAFF
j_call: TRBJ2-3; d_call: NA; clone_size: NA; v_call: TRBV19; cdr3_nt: TGTGCCAGTAGTTTGGGTCTAGCAGATACGCAGTATTTT; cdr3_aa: CASSLGLADTQYF
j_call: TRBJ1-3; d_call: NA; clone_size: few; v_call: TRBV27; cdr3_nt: TGTGCCAGCAGTCCCCTGGGGGGCTCTGGAAACACCATATATTTT; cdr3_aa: CASSPLGGSGNTIYF
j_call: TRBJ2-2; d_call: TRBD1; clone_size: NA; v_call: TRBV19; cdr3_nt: TGTGCCAGTAGGAACAGGGGAGCCACCGGGGAGCTGTTTTTT; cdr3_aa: CASRNRGATGELFF
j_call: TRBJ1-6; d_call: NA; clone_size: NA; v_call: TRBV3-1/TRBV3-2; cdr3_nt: TGTGCCAGCAGCCGCGGGAGTAATTCACCCCTCCACTTT; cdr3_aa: CASSRGSNSPLHF
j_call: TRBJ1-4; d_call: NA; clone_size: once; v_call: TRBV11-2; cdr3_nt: TGTGCCAGCAGCTTAGATCTAAGGAGAGAAAAACTGTTTTTT; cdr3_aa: CASSLDLRREKLFF
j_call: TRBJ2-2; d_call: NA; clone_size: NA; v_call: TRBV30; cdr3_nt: TGTGCCTGGAGTGTACTGTTCTCCGGGGAGCTGTTTTTT; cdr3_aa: CAWSVLFSGELFF
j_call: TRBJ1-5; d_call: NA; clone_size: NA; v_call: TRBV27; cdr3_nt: TGTGCCAGCAGTTTGGCAGGGGTGCATCAGCCCCAGCATTTT; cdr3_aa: CASSLAGVHQPQHF
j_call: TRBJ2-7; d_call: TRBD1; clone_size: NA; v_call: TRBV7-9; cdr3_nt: TGTGCCAGCAGCCAGACAGGGGAGTTTAGCGAGCAGTACTTC; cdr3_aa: CASSQTGEFSEQYF
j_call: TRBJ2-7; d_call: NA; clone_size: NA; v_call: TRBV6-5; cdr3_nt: TGTGCCAGCAGTTACGATCCGGGGGCCTACGAGCAGTACTTC; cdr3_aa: CASSYDPGAYEQYF
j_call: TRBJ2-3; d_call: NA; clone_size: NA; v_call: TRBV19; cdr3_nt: TGTGCCAGTAGTTGGGCTTTCCGCCGCACAGATACGCAGTATTTT; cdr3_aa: CASSWAFRRTDTQYF
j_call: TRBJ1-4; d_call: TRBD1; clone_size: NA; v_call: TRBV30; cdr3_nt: TGTGCCTGGATTAACAGGGGAAAGAGTGAAAAACTGTTTTTT; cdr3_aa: CAWINRGKSEKLFF
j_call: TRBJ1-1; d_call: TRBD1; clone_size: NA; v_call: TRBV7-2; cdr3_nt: TGTGCCAGCAGATCGGGACAGAGGAACACTGAAGCTTTCTTT; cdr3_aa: CASRSGQRNTEAFF
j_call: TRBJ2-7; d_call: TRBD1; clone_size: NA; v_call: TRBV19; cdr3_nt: TGTGCCAGCCGGATACAGGGGTACGGATCCTACGAGCAGTACTTC; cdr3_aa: CASRIQGYGSYEQYF
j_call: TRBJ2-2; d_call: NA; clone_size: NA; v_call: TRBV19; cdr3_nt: TGTGCCAGTAGTATGACAGCGAACACCGGGGAGCTGTTTTTT; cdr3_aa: CASSMTANTGELFF
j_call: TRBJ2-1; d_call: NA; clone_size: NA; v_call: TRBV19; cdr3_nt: TGTGCCAGTAGGCCTCCATTAGGCAGGGGGGTAAGCAGCTCCTACAATGAGCAGTTCTTC; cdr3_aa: CASRPPLGRGVSSSYNEQFF
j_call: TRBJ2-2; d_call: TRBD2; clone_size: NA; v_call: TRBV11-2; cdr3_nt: TGTGCCAGCAGCTTAGTCGGCGGGAGGGCCAACACCGGGGAGCTGTTTTTT; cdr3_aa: CASSLVGGRANTGELFF
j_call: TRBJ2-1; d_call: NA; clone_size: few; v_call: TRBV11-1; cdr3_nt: TGTGCCAGCAGCTTGAGAACGGGAGTCGATGAGCAGTTCTTC; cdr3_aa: CASSLRTGVDEQFF
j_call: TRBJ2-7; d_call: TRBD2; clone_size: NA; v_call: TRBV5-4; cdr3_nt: TGTGCCAGCAGTTCCCCTAGCGGGACCACCTACGAGCAGTACTTC; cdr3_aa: CASSSPSGTTYEQYF